Given below is one TCR beta chain in context. Donors likely had unrecorded immune exposures despite being nominally healthy when sampled. Trimming pared 6 bases from V and 4 bases from J, leaving 10 bases between. CDR1 is LNHDA and CDR2 is SQIVND in the germline V gene (reference sequence). CDR3 length: 13 residues. The sample comes from a study of cytomegalovirus exposure and HLA in healthy donors. Amplification used 60 Vbeta primers and 13 Jbeta primers. Repertoires were generated with immunoSEQ multiplex PCR, while TCRdb's copy carries only in-frame clones and drops some. Here the sample spans 190,000 or so clones, about 80% being singletons.

Sequences were obtained from PBMCs. The rearrangement joins TRBV19 to TRBJ1-5; D is undetermined. The clonotype was recovered from a woman aged 45 to 65 in good health and CMV-seropositive. The CDR3 region has the DNA TGTGCCAGTAGCCTTACTTCTAATCAGCCCCAGCATTTT. Protein: CASSLTSNQPQHF.